The rows below give T cell receptor beta chains drawn from one sample of a study of blood T cell repertoires in COVID-19. Data came from immunoSEQ multiplex PCR; TCRdb stores just in-frame clones and leaves some out. The sample records about 68,000 clones, 86% being singletons. Sequenced: peripheral blood. Source of these receptors: a young man with acute or convalescent COVID-19. Both conserved end residues are part of each CDR3.

v_gene,j_gene,CDR3aa
TRBV5-1,TRBJ2-6,CASSTGGPSGANVLTF
TRBV20-1,TRBJ1-6,CSASRGEYSPLHF
TRBV3-1/TRBV3-2,TRBJ2-7,CASSQGLAGGPGEQYF
TRBV19,TRBJ2-3,CASSILAGGDTQYF
TRBV5-1,TRBJ2-7,CASSLVNEAEQYF
TRBV28,TRBJ2-3,CASSQLNLGLADTDTQYF
TRBV30,TRBJ2-5,CAWTSGGGQETQYF
TRBV19,TRBJ2-5,CASSIDAEETQYF
TRBV5-1,TRBJ2-5,CASSLAGYGETQYF
TRBV7-9,TRBJ1-1,CASSLQTGATEAFF
TRBV12-3/TRBV12-4,TRBJ1-3,CASSYSRNTIYF
TRBV5-1,TRBJ2-1,CASSSGTRGYNEQFF
TRBV27,TRBJ1-2,CASSLSGAYGYTF
TRBV6-4,TRBJ2-3,CASSAGTGDTDTQYF
TRBV29-1,TRBJ2-5,CSVGASRGGETQYF
TRBV27,TRBJ2-7,CASSSRSLQKSYEQYF
TRBV19,TRBJ1-5,CASSLMTGRYSNQPQHF
TRBV6-2/TRBV6-3,TRBJ1-2,CASSYSHTGDGYTF
TRBV4-1,TRBJ2-7,CASSQDYTGGPTRQYF
TRBV6-2/TRBV6-3,TRBJ2-5,CASSYSGAGEETQYF
TRBV9,TRBJ1-1,CASSDHLQGNTEAFF
TRBV10-1,TRBJ2-3,CASSPIAGGRNTQYF
TRBV7-2,TRBJ1-5,CASSSGNRVGQPQHF
TRBV4-3,TRBJ2-7,CASSQDYRGYEQYF
TRBV15,TRBJ2-1,CATSSTGSNEQFF
TRBV7-2,TRBJ2-3,CASSLAPLAGTDTQYF
TRBV6-2/TRBV6-3,TRBJ2-1,CASSYSRELTYNEQFF
TRBV3-1/TRBV3-2,TRBJ2-1,CASSPEGLSSYNEQFF
TRBV5-4,TRBJ2-7,CASSASGHLYEQYF
TRBV7-9,TRBJ2-5,CASSLATGGETQYF
TRBV13,TRBJ1-1,CASIETANTEAFF
TRBV15,TRBJ1-6,CATSRDTGNSPLHF
TRBV2,TRBJ1-5,CASGGGQDSNQPQHF
TRBV20-1,TRBJ2-5,CSAIQETQYF
TRBV7-9,TRBJ1-1,CASSLGTTASGAEAFF
TRBV2,TRBJ2-1,CASTRLAGANEQFF
TRBV5-8,TRBJ1-5,CASSLVGVGQPQHF
TRBV9,TRBJ2-1,CASSPGETRNRQFF
TRBV6-5,TRBJ2-6,CASTKGDSGANVLTF